This T cell receptor (beta chain) comes out of a study of vaccination and CD4 T cells after COVID-19 (dated by TCRdb to the early 2020s). For context, the study as a whole: Every convalescent patient had a positive nasal swab PCR test for SARS-CoV-2, with mild disease in about nine patients and severe disease in one. In the convalescent cohort there were six males and four females, among whom were two Hispanic individuals, seven Caucasians, two Asians and one multiracial person. Post-vaccine blood samples were obtained a median of about 70 days after the second vaccine dose, with a range of roughly 13 to 250 days. Control cultures used a CEFX viral epitope pool as positive control, an HIV-1 Nef peptide pool as negative control, or no peptide. Participants received two doses of either the Pfizer-BioNTech BNT162b2 vaccine (n=8) or the Moderna mRNA-1273 vaccine (n=2). The spike-specific CD4+ TCR repertoire was compared before and after mRNA vaccination in ten to eleven COVID-19 convalescent patients and several infection-naive healthy vaccine recipients. Post-COVID blood samples were collected from convalescent patients a median of around 96 days after diagnosis, with a range of roughly 30 to 161 days. The cultures were stimulated with overlapping spike peptide pools from SARS-CoV-2 and from the common cold coronaviruses HCoV-NL63, HCoV-OC43 and HCoV-229E.

The V and J ends are trimmed by 1 base and 7 bases, leaving 16 bases between them. The CDR1 and CDR2 encoded by the germline V gene (reference sequence) are GTSNPN and SVGIG. Its CDR3 holds 14 amino acids, cysteine through phenylalanine. Only CDR3 DNA remains: 42 bases, in frame from the first base. Receptor amplification or capture employed PCR. DNA from cultured CD4+ T cells was subjected to TCR sequencing with the Oncomine TCR Beta short-read assay at the Johns Hopkins FTIC core. Genomic DNA was extracted from the cultured CD4+ T cells with the QIAamp micro DNA kit. Oncomine TCR Beta libraries from cultured CD4+ T cells were pooled with unique dual indexes and sequenced on an Illumina iSeq 100. As for the original processing: Non-productive sequences were removed, and CDR3s not starting with C, not ending with F or W, or shorter than 7 amino acids were discarded. The MANAFEST web application was used to identify antigen-specific clonotypes by comparing peptide-stimulated wells against reference wells and other culture wells. For a clone to be called positive, the clone needed an FDR below 0.05, an odds ratio above 5, and a productive frequency above 0.1% in at least two of three replicate wells. A clonotype was classed as cross-reactive if the clonotype showed significant expansion both in SARS-CoV-2 spike wells and in at least one common cold coronavirus spike condition. CDR3 homology was assessed with Levenshtein distances (stringdist) and unrooted phylogenetic trees (ape) in R version 3.6.1. TCRdb reran the public reads through fastp at Q25 and MiXCR, keeping productive beta chains. Identical CDR3 protein sequences are pooled into one entry, listed with their most common genes and DNA. The V and J calls shown here were made by TCRdb, not taken from the authors' results. This sample holds about 15,000 distinct CDR3 sequences; approximately 45% were observed only once. Roughly 5.7% of the sample goes to the ten largest clones.

Read against the paper, the sample's treatment or condition label means: roughly 11-day PBMC culture with coronavirus spike peptide pools or control peptides (ViraFEST assay). The ViraFEST assay, used in the study, expanded antigen-specific T cells with peptide pools and then identified the expanded clonotypes through TCR sequencing. The convalescent patients' positive SARS-CoV-2 PCR tests were from March to December 2020, which was before the Alpha, Beta and Delta variants emerged in the United States. More than 1.5 million PBMCs per well were cultured in IMDM with 5% human AB serum and 8.5 to 10 IU/ml IL-2, plus 10 ug/ml peptide pools. Half of the culture medium was replaced with fresh IL-2-containing medium on days 3 and 7. CD4+ T cells were isolated after approximately 10 days of culture through negative selection using the EasySep CD4+ T cell isolation kit. PBMCs were separated from whole blood using Ficoll-Paque Plus gradient centrifugation and then either used fresh or cryopreserved at -140C. Culture conditions were generally each tested in triplicate wells.

About this clonotype: Which antigen it targets is not known. The input lacks base qualities; no much larger clone sits a single base away.

Overall study results and their limits: Only a relatively small number of convalescent patients were included in the study, and early timepoints following natural infection were not analyzed. In convalescent patients, nearly all vaccine-specific clones (304 of 307) were found to be mono-reactive for SARS-CoV-2 spike rather than cross-reactive with common cold coronaviruses. Among convalescent patients, a median about 86% of the SARS-CoV-2-reactive clones seen after vaccination appeared only after vaccination, which suggests priming specific to the vaccine. An increase in the median number of SARS-CoV-2-reactive clonotypes from some 20 after infection to a few dozen after vaccination was observed, but the change was not found to be significant.

The sequence joins TRBV30 to TRBJ1-1; a tentative D call is TRBD1 (6 bases match). This TCR came from a human donor who had recovered from COVID-19. The sample here was CD4+ T cells from blood, cultured in vitro, taken before SARS-CoV-2 vaccination. The CDR3 region has the sequence CAWSGGHHQNEAFF. The bases are TGTGCCTGGAGTGGGGGGCACCATCAAAATGAAGCTTTCTTT. Joined to the reference TRBV30 and TRBJ1-1 proteins, this CDR3 gives the full variable domain: SQTIHQWPATLVQPVGSPLSLECTVEGTSNPNLYWYRQAAGRGLQLLFYSVGIGQISSEVPQNLSASRPQDRQFILSSKKLLLSDSGFYLCAWSGGHHQNEAFFGQGTRLTVV.